The present T cell receptor (beta chain) was sequenced within a study of PD-1 blockade in classical Hodgkin lymphoma. General study points: Why repertoires differed is undefined; disease activity or prior therapy possibly contributed.

The V segment lost 4 bases and the J segment 6 bases; nucleotides outside the gene matches: 6. Germline CDR1 is SQVTM and CDR2 is ANQGSEA. The CDR3 runs to 14 residues. Time point meaning: cycle 4 day 1 (C4D1), after less than 7 weeks of nivolumab. All patients experienced relapse after autologous stem cell transplantation, and brentuximab vedotin exposure was variable. From thawed PBMCs, CD8+ T cells were isolated by magnetic negative selection. For this clone: Its antigen remains unknown.

TCRdb keeps only in-frame clones here, not all; method: immunoSEQ multiplex PCR. The sample yields more than 12,000 clones, roughly 90% seen once. The chain is built from TRBV29-1 and TRBJ2-2, with 9 bases lining up with TRBD1. Source: CD8+ T cells from blood, taken before the fourth cycle of nivolumab. This sequence was found in a human donor with classical Hodgkin lymphoma. CDR3 residues: CSVGGTGYPGELFF. As DNA, the CDR3 is TGCAGCGTTGGTGGGACAGGGTACCCCGGGGAGCTGTTTTTT.